A selection of T cell receptor beta chains follows, all from one sample in a study of vaccination effects on CD4 cells after COVID-19. The method was immunoSEQ multiplex PCR; TCRdb's version includes in-frame clones alone and lacks a portion of them. The table records about 22,000 clones, 55% to 85% of them present only once. These receptors have no known antigen. Sample: CD4+ T cells from PBMCs cultured with HCoV-NL63 spike peptides, taken after COVID-19 vaccination. These receptors all come from a human donor who received a COVID-19 vaccine. Both conserved end residues are trimmed from each CDR3.

J gene | V gene | CDR3 protein
TRBJ2-2 | TRBV24-1 | ATSEPGLAVGTGELF
TRBJ2-1 | TRBV14 | ASSRGGAESIEQF
TRBJ1-4 | TRBV25-1 | ASSETGGGEKLF
TRBJ1-5 | TRBV4-1 | ASSQGTLRNQPQH
TRBJ2-1 | TRBV3-1/TRBV3-2 | ASSQVGGTYNEQF
TRBJ1-1 | TRBV20-1 | SASRAGEAF
TRBJ2-7 | TRBV6-4 | ASRPNSGTREQY
TRBJ1-6 | TRBV9 | ASSPQGANSPLH
TRBJ2-1 | TRBV19 | ASRRGRDSQTYNEQF
TRBJ2-5 | TRBV6-5 | ASSYSFGGLETQY
TRBJ1-5 | TRBV12-3/TRBV12-4 | ASTLSGGQPQH
TRBJ1-1 | TRBV5-6 | ASSLYRWGRGDTEAF
TRBJ1-1 | TRBV7-9 | ASSSNRGQVEAF
TRBJ2-7 | TRBV7-2 | ASSLQSSGGPYEQY
TRBJ1-2 | TRBV5-1 | ASSWDRAGGYT
TRBJ1-4 | TRBV30 | AWSPRVGRDEKLF
TRBJ1-2 | TRBV6-5 | ASRYQANYGYT
TRBJ2-3 | TRBV20-1 | SASASGANTDTQY
TRBJ2-3 | TRBV6-6 | ASRGGGTDTQY
TRBJ1-4 | TRBV12-5 | ASGRQSGTDNNEKLF
TRBJ2-1 | TRBV6-5 | ASSSPVSEEQF
TRBJ2-1 | TRBV6-1 | ASRETSGGSYNEQF
TRBJ2-3 | TRBV19 | ASSIGQGAGTDTQY
TRBJ1-4 | TRBV6-5 | ASFGGSNEKLF
TRBJ2-7 | TRBV3-1/TRBV3-2 | ASSQEPGPAGAREQY
TRBJ2-3 | TRBV7-9 | ASSQLAGAGTQY
TRBJ1-1 | TRBV5-1 | ASSLGGNTEAF
TRBJ2-1 | TRBV14 | ASSQIEGNRRYEQF
TRBJ2-2 | TRBV11-1 | ASSPRDNTGGELF
TRBJ2-3 | TRBV5-6 | ASSLGPTSTDTQY
TRBJ1-1 | TRBV18 | ASSPTGYTEAF
TRBJ2-5 | TRBV15 | ATSREITTGKETQY
TRBJ2-1 | TRBV19 | ASRQQGAGEYLHEQF
TRBJ1-2 | TRBV11-2 | ASSFRTGLGYT
TRBJ1-1 | TRBV5-1 | ASSGPSNAEAF
TRBJ2-1 | TRBV14 | ASSQDLVAGVRNEQF
TRBJ2-3 | TRBV5-1 | ASSLGLLGASTDTQY
TRBJ2-7 | TRBV2 | ASSQLGSYEQY
TRBJ2-1 | TRBV6-6 | ASSLYGLAGGYNEQF
TRBJ1-6 | TRBV3-1/TRBV3-2 | ASSKGDGTEGGSPLH